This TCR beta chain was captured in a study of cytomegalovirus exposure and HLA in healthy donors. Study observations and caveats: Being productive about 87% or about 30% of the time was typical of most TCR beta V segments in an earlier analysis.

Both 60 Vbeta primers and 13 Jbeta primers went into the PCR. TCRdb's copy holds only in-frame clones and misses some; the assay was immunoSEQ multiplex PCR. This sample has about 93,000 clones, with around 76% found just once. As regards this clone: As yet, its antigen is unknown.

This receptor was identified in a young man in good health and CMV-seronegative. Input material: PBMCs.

In DNA form, the CDR3 reads TGTGCCAGCAGCCCAGGGACAGCTTTGTATAGCAATCAGCCCCAGCATTTT. Its protein product is CASSPGTALYSNQPQHF. The chain has TRBV5-4 and TRBJ1-5; 7 bases map to TRBD1. The V and J ends lost 4 bases and 0 bases, in that order; junction bases with no gene match: 10. Germline loops: CDR1 SGHNT, CDR2 YYREEE (reference sequence). The CDR3 totals 17 residues.